Listed below are T cell receptor beta chains from one sample, sequenced in a study of chemoradiotherapy in HPV16-positive cancers. Clones were sequenced by immunoSEQ multiplex PCR, and TCRdb holds only the in-frame ones, with some missing. Among 16,000 or so clones listed, 65% to 85% were seen once. Sampling took place from a patient who underwent chemoradiotherapy. These receptors all stem from a human donor with HPV-associated anogenital cancer. Each CDR3 is given with its conserved first and last residue. The D gene is left open where the match is weak. Expanded clones get a size class; other rows say once, few or many, or leave the size out.

.	TRBV13	TRBJ1-3	.	TGTGCCAGCAGCCACTGGGACGGATACAACTCTGGAAACACCATATATTTT	CASSHWDGYNSGNTIYF
TRBD2	TRBV7-2	TRBJ2-1	few	TGTGCCAGCAGCCACATTAGCGGGGGGGCCCGCTACAATGAGCAGTTCTTC	CASSHISGGARYNEQFF
.	TRBV29-1	TRBJ2-5	few	TGCAGCGTTGTGATGAGAGAGACCCAGTACTTC	CSVVMRETQYF
TRBD2	TRBV18	TRBJ2-7	.	TGTGCCAGCTCACCACGGGAGGGATCCTACGAGCAGTACTTC	CASSPREGSYEQYF
.	TRBV2	TRBJ1-2	.	TGTGCCAGCAGGCCAGCAGGGGAAGGGGTCTATGGCTACACCTTC	CASRPAGEGVYGYTF
TRBD1	TRBV28	TRBJ1-2	.	TGTGCCAGCACCACCCTCGGGGCAGGGGGCCACTCTAACTATGGCTACACCTTC	CASTTLGAGGHSNYGYTF
TRBD1	TRBV5-5	TRBJ2-1	.	TGTGCCAGCAGCGTCGGGACAGGGAGCCATGAGCAGTTCTTC	CASSVGTGSHEQFF
.	TRBV19	TRBJ1-5	once	TGTGCCAGTAGTATTTTGAATAGGCCCCAGCATTTT	CASSILNRPQHF
.	TRBV9	TRBJ1-3	.	TGTGCCAGCAGCTTCAACGAAAACACCATATATTTT	CASSFNENTIYF
TRBD1	TRBV19	TRBJ1-5	.	TGTGCCACCCATCCGGACAGGAGCAATCAGCCCCAGCATTTT	CATHPDRSNQPQHF
.	TRBV5-1	TRBJ1-3	.	TGCGCCAGCAGTTATGACGGACCCCGAGCGAGCTCTGGAAACACCATATATTTT	CASSYDGPRASSGNTIYF
.	TRBV4-1	TRBJ2-7	.	TGCGCCAGCAGCCAAGGGGTGCCCCCAGGGCGGCCCTACGAGCAGTACTTC	CASSQGVPPGRPYEQYF
TRBD1	TRBV7-9	TRBJ1-2	.	TGTGCCAGCAGCATAGGGACAGGGGGAAATCCCTCCTATGGCTACACCTTC	CASSIGTGGNPSYGYTF
TRBD1	TRBV9	TRBJ2-1	.	TGTGCCAGCAGCCCAGGGGGAAAGTCCTACAATGAGCAGTTCTTC	CASSPGGKSYNEQFF
.	TRBV28	TRBJ1-3	.	TGTGCCAGCAGTCCCTGGACAGCCTCTGGAAACACCATATATTTT	CASSPWTASGNTIYF
TRBD1	TRBV9	TRBJ1-2	.	TGTGCCAGCAGCACCGGGACAGGGGTTGGGAACTATGGCTACACCTTC	CASSTGTGVGNYGYTF
.	TRBV12-5	TRBJ2-3	.	TGTGCTAGTGGTTTGGGGAGGGAAGATACGCAGTATTTT	CASGLGREDTQYF
.	TRBV4-1	TRBJ1-1	once	TGCGCCAGCAGCCACCTGACAGTGAACACTGAAGCTTTCTTT	CASSHLTVNTEAFF
.	TRBV9	TRBJ2-1	.	TGTGCCAGCAGCGTAGGCGGGGGCAGGTCCTACAATGAGCAGTTCTTC	CASSVGGGRSYNEQFF
TRBD1	TRBV30	TRBJ1-6	.	TGTGCCTGGAGCGCTGGGGGACAGGTTGGAGATAATTCACCCCTCCACTTT	CAWSAGGQVGDNSPLHF
.	TRBV4-1	TRBJ1-1	once	TGCGCCAGCAGCCAAGAAGAAGGGGCCGCTTTCTTT	CASSQEEGAAFF
.	TRBV30	TRBJ2-7	.	TGTGCCTGCCACTCGCCTGGGGCAGGGGAGCAGTACTTC	CACHSPGAGEQYF
.	TRBV30	TRBJ2-1	once	TGTGCCTGGAACCCTTATCAGGGGCGAAGGAATGAGCAGTTCTTC	CAWNPYQGRRNEQFF
TRBD1	TRBV7-3	TRBJ1-1	.	TGTGCCAGCAGCCAGAGCCAGGACAGGGGGGGTCGGAACACTGAAGCTTTCTTT	CASSQSQDRGGRNTEAFF
.	TRBV5-1	TRBJ2-2	.	TGCGCCAGCAGCCCGGGACGGGACACCGGGGAGCTGTTTTTT	CASSPGRDTGELFF
.	TRBV10-3	TRBJ1-2	.	TGTGCCATCAGTGAGTCGGAGGGGGGGGCAGGAAACTATGGCTACACCTTC	CAISESEGGAGNYGYTF
.	TRBV4-1	TRBJ1-5	.	TGCGCCAGCAGCCAAGAAAATTCGGCCAGATTCAATCAGCCCCAGCATTTT	CASSQENSARFNQPQHF
.	TRBV4-3	TRBJ1-2	.	TGCGCCAGCAGCCAAGATGCCCTCCGCGCCGGATTACATGCGAGGGTCTATGGCTACACCTTC	CASSQDALRAGLHARVYGYTF
TRBD1	TRBV11-2	TRBJ1-2	.	TGTGCCAGCAGCTCACTCGGGACAGCCTTACGTTCTAACTATGGCTACACCTTC	CASSSLGTALRSNYGYTF
.	TRBV7-2	TRBJ2-2	.	TGTGCCAGCAGCTTACGACAGGATCACGGGGAGCTGTTTTTT	CASSLRQDHGELFF
TRBD1	TRBV2	TRBJ1-5	.	TGTGCCAGCAGTGAGGGGGATGACAGGGGGTTTTGGCAGCCCCAGCATTTT	CASSEGDDRGFWQPQHF
.	TRBV7-2	TRBJ2-2	few	TGTGCCAGCAGCTTAGGGAACTCGAACACCGGGGAGCTGTTTTTT	CASSLGNSNTGELFF
.	TRBV7-3	TRBJ1-5	few	TGTGCCAGCAGCTTCCCGACAGGTAATAGCAATCAGCCCCAGCATTTT	CASSFPTGNSNQPQHF
TRBD2	TRBV28	TRBJ2-2	.	TGTGCCAGCAGCCCGGGAGGGACGTTAAACGCCGGGGAGCTGTTTTTT	CASSPGGTLNAGELFF
.	TRBV27	TRBJ1-6	.	TGTGCCAGCAGTTTAACAGGGATCATTAGTTCACCCCTCCACTTT	CASSLTGIISSPLHF
.	TRBV13	TRBJ2-1	.	TGTGCCAGCAGCTTCTGGCCTAGTTGGGATGAGCAGTTCTTC	CASSFWPSWDEQFF
.	TRBV7-9	TRBJ2-1	.	TGTGCCAGCAGCTTAGCGAAGGGCCCTGAGCAGTTCTTC	CASSLAKGPEQFF
.	TRBV27	TRBJ2-5	.	TGTGCCAGCAGTTGGGGGGCTTGGGAAGAGACCCAGTACTTC	CASSWGAWEETQYF
.	TRBV5-1	TRBJ2-7	.	TGCGCCAGCAGCTTGGGGCAGGGGAGGCTTCACGAGCAGTACTTC	CASSLGQGRLHEQYF
TRBD1	TRBV14	TRBJ1-2	few	TGTGCCAGCAGCCTCCTGGACAGGGGGCGACTAAACTATGGCTACACCTTC	CASSLLDRGRLNYGYTF
TRBD1	TRBV6-6	TRBJ1-2	.	TGTGCCAGCAGCGTTCCTCGGGACAGAAATGGCTACACCTTC	CASSVPRDRNGYTF
TRBD1	TRBV28	TRBJ2-3	few	TGTGCCAGCAGTTTGGTCGGGACAGATCAATCAACGCAGTATTTT	CASSLVGTDQSTQYF
.	TRBV4-1	TRBJ2-7	.	TGCGCCAGCAGCCCCTCCCCGGGACGATGGGACGAGCAGTACTTC	CASSPSPGRWDEQYF
.	TRBV2	TRBJ1-5	.	TGTGCCAGCAGTGGTCAAGCCGATCAGCCCCAGCATTTT	CASSGQADQPQHF
.	TRBV6-1	TRBJ2-7	.	TGTGCCAGCAGGGCCGGGGCAGATACCTCCTACGAGCAGTACTTC	CASRAGADTSYEQYF
.	TRBV18	TRBJ1-1	.	TGTGCCAGCTCGTCGACGAGGGGAGGAGGAACTGAAGCTTTCTTT	CASSSTRGGGTEAFF
TRBD1	TRBV7-2	TRBJ1-4	few	TGTGCCAGCAGCTCTGGGACAGGGTTGGAAAAACTGTTTTTT	CASSSGTGLEKLFF
.	TRBV6-5	TRBJ1-3	.	TGTGCCATCGGGCAAGGAAACACCATATATTTT	CAIGQGNTIYF
TRBD1	TRBV9	TRBJ1-1	once	TGTGCCAGCAGCGCGGAAACAGGGGAAAACACTGAAGCTTTCTTT	CASSAETGENTEAFF
TRBD2	TRBV7-6	TRBJ2-5	.	TGTGCCAGCAGCTTAGCGTGGCTAGCGGGGCAAGAGACCCAGTACTTC	CASSLAWLAGQETQYF
TRBD2	TRBV9	TRBJ2-7	.	TGTGCCAGCAGCGTAGGCCAGCGGGGATACGAGCAGTACTTC	CASSVGQRGYEQYF
TRBD1	TRBV28	TRBJ1-5	.	TGTGCCAGCAGGGAGGGACAGGGCAATCAGCCCCAGCATTTT	CASREGQGNQPQHF